Presented here are 17 T cell receptor beta chains from one specimen sequenced in a study of OX40 agonist ivuxolimab in advanced cancers. The data were produced by immunoSEQ multiplex PCR, yet TCRdb's version contains in-frame clones alone and is incomplete. The sample records about 64,000 clones, approximately 88% being singletons. Sequenced material: CD4+ or CD8+ T cells sorted from blood, taken in a trial of the OX40 agonist ivuxolimab. The receptors come from an adult with an advanced solid tumor such as melanoma, head and neck, liver or kidney cancer.

The chain recombines TRBV30 with TRBJ2-1; 10 bases are shared with TRBD2. Germline V lookup: CDR1 GTSNPN, CDR2 SVGIG (reference sequence). The CDR3 has 16 residues. The V segment lost 3 bases and the J segment 4 bases; nucleotides outside the gene matches: 9. The CDR3 DNA is TGTGCCTGGAGCGAACCCGGGACTAGCGTATACAATGAGCAGTTCTTC. Translated: CAWSEPGTSVYNEQFF.

This rearrangement joins TRBV4-2 to TRBJ1-2, with D possibly being TRBD1 (6 bases). The CDR3 is made up of 15 amino acids. Trimming stripped 0 bases from V and 7 bases from J, with 15 bases between. Germline V CDR1 and CDR2: LGHNA, YNFKEQ. The CDR3 loop reads CASSQDGGGISGYTF. In nucleotides, the CDR3 is TGTGCCAGCAGCCAAGACGGAGGGGGGATTTCTGGCTACACCTTC.

V usage is TRBV30 and J usage is TRBJ2-3, with 8 bases aligning to TRBD2. CDR3 length: 15 residues. Germline loops: CDR1 GTSNPN, CDR2 SVGIG (reference sequence). J lost 6 bases, V lost 0 bases, and 8 bases had no gene match. CDR3 amino acids: CAWSVGTREVDTQYF. CDR3 in DNA: TGTGCCTGGAGTGTTGGGACTAGGGAGGTCGATACGCAGTATTTT.

This chain uses TRBV29-1 with TRBJ1-1; D is undetermined. V lost 6 bases to trimming and J lost 5 bases, with 16 bases between them. Germline-derived CDR1 and CDR2 are SQVTM and ANQGSEA. This CDR3 is 13 amino acids long. CDR3 protein: CSVVATGGTEAFF. The CDR3 bases are TGCAGCGTGGTGGCAACCGGCGGTACTGAAGCTTTCTTT.

The genes are TRBV7-9 and TRBJ2-5; D gene ambiguous. The CDR3 length is 14 residues. Germline assignment: CDR1 SEHNR and CDR2 FQNEAQ (reference sequence). V was clipped by 3 bases and J by 2 bases, with 10 bases between them. The CDR3 loop reads CASSFMTVQETQYF. In nucleotides, the CDR3 is TGTGCCAGCAGCTTCATGACGGTACAAGAGACCCAGTACTTC.

CDR3 nucleotide sequence: TGTGCCAGCAGCTTAGGCGTTAATGGCTACACCTTC. Encoded protein: CASSLGVNGYTF. The rearrangement links TRBV11-2 to TRBJ1-2; the D is unclear. V lost 1 base and J lost 6, with 6 bases in between. Germline-derived CDR1 and CDR2 are SGHAT and FQNNGV. The CDR3 consists of 12 residues.

This chain uses TRBV6-5 with TRBJ1-2, with 7 bases fitting TRBD1. Losses at the gene ends were 0 bases for V and 5 bases for J; bases not matched to a gene: 9. This CDR3 spans 16 amino acids. Germline loops: CDR1 MNHEY, CDR2 SVGAGI. CDR3 in DNA: TGTGCCAGCAGTTACTCCAGGACAGGTGGGGGATATGGCTACACCTTC. Amino acids: CASSYSRTGGGYGYTF.

V usage is TRBV4-3 and J usage is TRBJ1-4, with 11 bases that match TRBD1. This CDR3 contains 15 residues. Germline lookup yields CDR1 LGHNA and CDR2 YSLEER. Germline trimming cut 6 bases from V and 8 bases from J; bases unmatched to any gene: 8. The CDR3 bases are TGCGCCAGCAGTCTCGACCGGGACAGGGGGGAAAAACTGTTTTTT. Translating gives CASSLDRDRGEKLFF.

The V and J genes are TRBV21-1 and TRBJ2-1; whether TRBD2, the table's D call, matches the DNA was not checked. TRBV21-1 is designated a pseudogene. The CDR3 has 14 residues. DNA for the CDR3: TGTGCCAGCAGCCCCACCGGGACTACCATGGAGCAGTTCTTC. It codes for CASSPTGTTMEQFF.

This sequence joins TRBV30 and TRBJ2-3; D possibly corresponds to TRBD2 (6 bases). The V and J ends lost 7 bases and 4 bases respectively, with 21 bases between them. This CDR3 region has 15 residues. Germline V gene data show CDR1 as GTSNPN and CDR2 as SVGIG (reference sequence). The CDR3 is CAYRRGGAGADTQYF. CDR3 sequence (DNA): TGTGCCTATCGCCGGGGCGGGGCCGGGGCAGATACGCAGTATTTT.

The rearrangement links TRBV6-4 to TRBJ2-5; 7 bases match TRBD1. J lost 9 bases, V lost 6 bases, and 19 bases had no gene match. CDR1 is MRHNA, CDR2 SNTAGT, per germline. The CDR3 is made up of 16 amino acids. CDR3 sequence reads: CASRSYNRGPQDSQYF. The DNA for the CDR3 is TGTGCCAGCAGAAGCTACAACAGGGGACCACAAGACTCCCAGTACTTC.

The chain has TRBV4-2 and TRBJ2-4; a possible D gene is TRBD1 (6 bases). CDR1 is LGHNA, CDR2 YNFKEQ, per germline. V was clipped by 0 bases and J by 3 bases, with 12 bases between them. This CDR3 is built from 16 residues. The CDR3, as DNA: TGTGCCAGCAGCCAAGAGGGGGCATCGGTCAAAAACATTCAGTACTTC. Encoded protein: CASSQEGASVKNIQYF.

The chain combines TRBV19 with TRBJ2-7, with TRBD1 identical over 7 bases. Germline CDR1 and CDR2: LNHDA and SQIVND (reference sequence). Germline trimming cut 8 bases from V and 1 base from J; bases unmatched to any gene: 8. The CDR3 spans 14 residues. CDR3 in amino acids: CASRRQGFSYEQYF. DNA of the CDR3: TGTGCCAGTCGAAGACAGGGCTTTTCCTACGAGCAGTACTTC.

This chain links TRBV30 with TRBJ2-5; D is undetermined. Trimming stripped 0 bases from V and 6 bases from J, with 5 bases between. CDR3 length: 11 residues. Per the germline V gene, CDR1 is GTSNPN and CDR2 is SVGIG (reference sequence). CDR3 sequence: CAWSVSQTQYF. In nucleotides, the CDR3 is TGTGCCTGGAGTGTTTCACAGACCCAGTACTTC.

This rearrangement joins TRBV7-3 to TRBJ2-2; no clear D. Between the trimmed V and J ends, which lost 4 bases and 6 bases, there was a span of 12 bases. The germline V gene has CDR1 SGHTA and CDR2 FQGTGA. The CDR3 consists of 14 residues. CDR3 DNA sequence: TGTGCCAGCAGCTCCCTTAGTACCCCCGGGGAGCTGTTTTTT. It translates to CASSSLSTPGELFF.

This chain uses TRBV7-8 with TRBJ2-5, with 9 positions matching TRBD2. CDR3 length equals 14 residues. Germline-derived CDR1 and CDR2 are SGHVS and FQNEAQ. The trim removed 5 bases at V and 5 bases at J, leaving 6 bases unmatched. The CDR3 DNA reads as TGTGCCAGCAGCCCTAGACTAGCGGTGGAGACCCAGTACTTC. This codes for CASSPRLAVETQYF.

This sequence joins TRBV5-1 and TRBJ2-6; no clear D. The CDR3 has 14 amino acids. V gave up 3 bases and J gave up 0 bases, with 4 bases separating them. Germline values: CDR1 SGHRS, CDR2 YFSETQ. The CDR3 protein is CASSSNSGANVLTF. As DNA, the CDR3 is TGCGCCAGCAGCTCGAACTCTGGGGCCAACGTCCTGACTTTC.